This TCR beta chain was observed in a study of cytomegalovirus exposure and HLA in healthy donors. CDR3 size: 13 residues. V dropped 6 bases and J dropped 11 bases, with 19 bases sitting between them. The germline gives CDR1 SNHLY, CDR2 FYNNEI. Amplification used 60 Vbeta primers and 13 Jbeta primers. Only in-frame clones appear in the TCRdb table, and some are missing; sequencing was by immunoSEQ multiplex PCR. The table shows some 190,000 clones, with about four fifths occurring only once. The receptor comes from a female donor in good health and CMV-seronegative. The sample comprised PBMCs. This rearrangement joins TRBV2 to TRBJ1-1; the D gene is possibly TRBD1 (6 bases). The CDR3: CASRDTGKRWAFF. CDR3 sequence (DNA): TGTGCCAGCAGGGATACAGGGAAGAGGTGGGCTTTCTTT. Based on the CDR3 plus reference TRBV2 and TRBJ1-1, the full variable domain is EPEVTQTPSHQVTQMGQEVILRCVPISNHLYFYWYRQILGQKVEFLVSFYNNEISEKSEIFDDQFSVERPDGSNFTLKIRSTKLEDSAMYFCASRDTGKRWAFFGQGTRLTVV.